This T cell receptor (beta chain) was identified in a study of T cell repertoires in cytomegalovirus infection. Via MiXCR, TCRdb re-called the reads, giving one row per CDR3 protein. Of more than 150,000 distinct CDR3 sequences detected, roughly 15% appear once; the ten largest clones hold over 15%. Germline CDR1 and CDR2: PRHDT and FYEKMQ (reference sequence). CDR3 length: 14 amino acids. After removal of 5 bases from V and 5 bases from J, the junction contained 4 bases not matched to a gene. On this clonotype itself: Possible read error: a much larger clone is one base away.

The sequenced sample was CD8+ T cells from PBMCs. This sequence originates from a human donor in good health (CMV status not recorded). Some clones in this sample may be carry-over from other donors' samples. The V gene is TRBV13, the J gene TRBJ2-2; 8 nucleotides align to TRBD1. CDR3 sequence (DNA): TGTGCCAGCAGCCGGACAGGGTATACCGGGGAGCTGTTTTTT. Translating gives CASSRTGYTGELFF.